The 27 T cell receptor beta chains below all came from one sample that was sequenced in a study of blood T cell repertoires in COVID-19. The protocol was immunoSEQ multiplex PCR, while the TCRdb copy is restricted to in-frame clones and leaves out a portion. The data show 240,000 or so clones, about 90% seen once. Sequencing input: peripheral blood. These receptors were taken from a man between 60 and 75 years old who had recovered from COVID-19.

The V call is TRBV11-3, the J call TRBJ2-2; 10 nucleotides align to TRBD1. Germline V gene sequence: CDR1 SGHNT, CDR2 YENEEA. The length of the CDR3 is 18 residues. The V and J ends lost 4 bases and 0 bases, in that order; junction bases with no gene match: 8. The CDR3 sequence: CASSWGWDRGTNTGELFF. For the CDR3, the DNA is TGTGCCAGCAGCTGGGGCTGGGACAGGGGAACGAACACCGGGGAGCTGTTTTTT.

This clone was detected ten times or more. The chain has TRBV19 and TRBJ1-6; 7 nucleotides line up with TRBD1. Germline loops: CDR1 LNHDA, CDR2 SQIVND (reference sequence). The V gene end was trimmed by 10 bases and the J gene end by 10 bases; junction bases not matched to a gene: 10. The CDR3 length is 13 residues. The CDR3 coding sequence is TGTGCCACGCACTCCAGGGGGGCATCACCCCTCCACTTT. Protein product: CATHSRGASPLHF. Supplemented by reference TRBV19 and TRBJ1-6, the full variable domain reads DGGITQSPKYLFRKEGQNVTLSCEQNLNHDAMYWYRQDPGQGLRLIYYSQIVNDFQKGDIAEGYSVSREKKESFPLTVTSAQKNPTAFYLCATHSRGASPLHFGNGTRLTVT.

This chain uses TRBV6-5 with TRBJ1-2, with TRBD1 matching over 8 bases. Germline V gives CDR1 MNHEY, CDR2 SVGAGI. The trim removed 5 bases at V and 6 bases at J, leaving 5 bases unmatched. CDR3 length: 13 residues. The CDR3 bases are TGTGCCAGCAGTCCGGACAGGGACCATGGCTACACCTTC. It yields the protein CASSPDRDHGYTF.

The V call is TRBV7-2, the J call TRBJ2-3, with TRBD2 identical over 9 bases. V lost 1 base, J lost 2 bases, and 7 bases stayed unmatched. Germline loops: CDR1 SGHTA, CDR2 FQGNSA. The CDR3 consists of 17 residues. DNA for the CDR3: TGTGCCAGCAGCTTAGGGGGCGGGGGGGCCCCCACAGATACGCAGTATTTT. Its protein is CASSLGGGGAPTDTQYF.

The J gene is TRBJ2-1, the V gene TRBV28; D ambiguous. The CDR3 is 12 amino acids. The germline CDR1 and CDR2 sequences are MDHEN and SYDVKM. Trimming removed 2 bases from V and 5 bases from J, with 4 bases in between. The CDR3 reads CASSLIDNEQFF. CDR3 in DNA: TGTGCCAGCAGTTTAATAGACAATGAGCAGTTCTTC.

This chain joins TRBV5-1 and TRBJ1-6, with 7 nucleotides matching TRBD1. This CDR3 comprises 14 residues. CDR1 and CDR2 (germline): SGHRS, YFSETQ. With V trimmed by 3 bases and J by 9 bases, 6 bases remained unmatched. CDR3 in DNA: TGCGCCAGCAGCTATGACAGGGAAGGTTCACCCCTCCACTTT. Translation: CASSYDREGSPLHF. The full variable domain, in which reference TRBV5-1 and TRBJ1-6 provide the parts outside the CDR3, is KAGVTQTPRYLIKTRGQQVTLSCSPISGHRSVSWYQQTPGQGLQFLFEYFSETQRNKGNFPGRFSGRQFSNSRSEMNVSTLELGDSALYLCASSYDREGSPLHFGNGTRLTVT.

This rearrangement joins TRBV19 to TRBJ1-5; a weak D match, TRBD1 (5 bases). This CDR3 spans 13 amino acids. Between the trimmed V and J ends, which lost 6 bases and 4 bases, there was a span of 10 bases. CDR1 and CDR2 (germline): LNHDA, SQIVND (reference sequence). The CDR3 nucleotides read TGTGCCAGTAGCAACAGGCGGAATCAGCCCCAGCATTTT. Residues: CASSNRRNQPQHF.

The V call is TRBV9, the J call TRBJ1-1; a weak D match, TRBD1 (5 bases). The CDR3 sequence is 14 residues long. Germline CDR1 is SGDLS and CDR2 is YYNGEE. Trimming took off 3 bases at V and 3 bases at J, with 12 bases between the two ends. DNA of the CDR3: TGTGCCAGCAGCGCCCAGGGAATCGACACTGAAGCTTTCTTT. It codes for CASSAQGIDTEAFF.

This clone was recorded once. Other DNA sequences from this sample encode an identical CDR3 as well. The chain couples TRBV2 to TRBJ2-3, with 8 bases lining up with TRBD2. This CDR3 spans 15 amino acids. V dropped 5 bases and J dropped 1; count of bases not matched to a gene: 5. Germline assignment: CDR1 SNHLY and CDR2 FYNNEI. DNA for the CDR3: TGTGCCAGCAGTCTCGGGGGGGCGGGCACAGATACGCAGTATTTT. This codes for CASSLGGAGTDTQYF.

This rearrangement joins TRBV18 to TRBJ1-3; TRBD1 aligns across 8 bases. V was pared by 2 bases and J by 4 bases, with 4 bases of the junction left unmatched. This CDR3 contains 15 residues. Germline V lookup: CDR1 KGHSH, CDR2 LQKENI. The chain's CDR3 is CASSPTPGGGNTIYF. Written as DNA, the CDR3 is TGTGCCAGCTCACCAACCCCAGGGGGCGGAAACACCATATATTTT.

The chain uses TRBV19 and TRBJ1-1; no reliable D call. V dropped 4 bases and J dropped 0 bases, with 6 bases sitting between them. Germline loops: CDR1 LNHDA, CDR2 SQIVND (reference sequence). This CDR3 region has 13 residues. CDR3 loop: CASSTNLNTEAFF. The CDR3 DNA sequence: TGTGCCAGTAGTACCAACTTGAACACTGAAGCTTTCTTT. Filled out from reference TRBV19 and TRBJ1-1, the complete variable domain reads DGGITQSPKYLFRKEGQNVTLSCEQNLNHDAMYWYRQDPGQGLRLIYYSQIVNDFQKGDIAEGYSVSREKKESFPLTVTSAQKNPTAFYLCASSTNLNTEAFFGQGTRLTVV.

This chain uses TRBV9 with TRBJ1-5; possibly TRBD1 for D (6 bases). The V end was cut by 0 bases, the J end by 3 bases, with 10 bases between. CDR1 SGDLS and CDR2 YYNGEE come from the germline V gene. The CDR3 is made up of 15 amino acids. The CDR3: CASSVDSGANQPQHF. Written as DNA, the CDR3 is TGTGCCAGCAGCGTAGATTCAGGGGCCAATCAGCCCCAGCATTTT.

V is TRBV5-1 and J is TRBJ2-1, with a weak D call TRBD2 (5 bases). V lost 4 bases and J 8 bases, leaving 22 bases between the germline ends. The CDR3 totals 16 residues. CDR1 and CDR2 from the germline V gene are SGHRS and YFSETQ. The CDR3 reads CASSRRRTQGSDEQFF. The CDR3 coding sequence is TGCGCCAGCAGCCGGAGACGGACTCAAGGGAGCGATGAGCAGTTCTTC.

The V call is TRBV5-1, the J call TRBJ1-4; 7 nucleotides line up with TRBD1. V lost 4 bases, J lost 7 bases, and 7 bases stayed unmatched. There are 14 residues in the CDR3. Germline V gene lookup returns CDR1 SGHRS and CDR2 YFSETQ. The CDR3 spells CASSTDRPSEKLFF. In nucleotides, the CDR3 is TGCGCCAGCAGCACGGACAGGCCTTCTGAAAAACTGTTTTTT.

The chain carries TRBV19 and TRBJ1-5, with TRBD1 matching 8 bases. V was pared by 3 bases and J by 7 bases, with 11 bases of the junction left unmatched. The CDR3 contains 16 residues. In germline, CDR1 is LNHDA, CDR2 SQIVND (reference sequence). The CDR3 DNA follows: TGTGCCAGTAGTATTGGGGCTCAGGGGGCAGGACAGCCCCAGCATTTT. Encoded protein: CASSIGAQGAGQPQHF. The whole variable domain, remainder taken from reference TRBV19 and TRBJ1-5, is DGGITQSPKYLFRKEGQNVTLSCEQNLNHDAMYWYRQDPGQGLRLIYYSQIVNDFQKGDIAEGYSVSREKKESFPLTVTSAQKNPTAFYLCASSIGAQGAGQPQHFGDGTRLSIL.

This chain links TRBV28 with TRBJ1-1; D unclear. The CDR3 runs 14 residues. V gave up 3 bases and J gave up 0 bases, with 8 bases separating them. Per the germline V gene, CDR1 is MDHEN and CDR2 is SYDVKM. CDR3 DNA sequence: TGTGCCAGCAGTTTGGGGAGGCTGAACACTGAAGCTTTCTTT. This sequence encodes CASSLGRLNTEAFF.

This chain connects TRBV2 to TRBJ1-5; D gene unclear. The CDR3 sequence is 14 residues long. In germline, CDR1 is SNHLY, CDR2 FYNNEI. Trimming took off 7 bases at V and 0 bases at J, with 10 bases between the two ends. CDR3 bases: TGTGCCAGCATTGCGGATTATAGCAATCAGCCCCAGCATTTT. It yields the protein CASIADYSNQPQHF.

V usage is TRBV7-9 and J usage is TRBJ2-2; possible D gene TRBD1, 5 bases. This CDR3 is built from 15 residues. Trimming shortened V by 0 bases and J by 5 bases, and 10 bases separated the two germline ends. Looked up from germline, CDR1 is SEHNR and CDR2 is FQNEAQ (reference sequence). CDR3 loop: CASSLAQGRTGELFF. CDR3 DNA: TGTGCCAGCAGCTTAGCTCAGGGTCGGACCGGGGAGCTGTTTTTT.

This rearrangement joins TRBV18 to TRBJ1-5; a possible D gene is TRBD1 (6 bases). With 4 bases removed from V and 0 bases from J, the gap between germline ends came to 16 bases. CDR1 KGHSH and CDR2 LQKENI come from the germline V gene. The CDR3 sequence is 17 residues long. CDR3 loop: CASSLKATGNSNQPQHF. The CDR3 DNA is TGTGCCAGCTCACTAAAGGCGACAGGAAATAGCAATCAGCCCCAGCATTTT.

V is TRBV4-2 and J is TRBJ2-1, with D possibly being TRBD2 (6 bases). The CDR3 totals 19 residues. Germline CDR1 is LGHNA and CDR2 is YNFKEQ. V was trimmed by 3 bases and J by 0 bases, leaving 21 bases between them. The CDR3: CASSHSHLDYPSSYNEQFF. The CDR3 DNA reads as TGTGCCAGCAGCCATTCTCACCTGGACTACCCGAGCTCCTACAATGAGCAGTTCTTC.

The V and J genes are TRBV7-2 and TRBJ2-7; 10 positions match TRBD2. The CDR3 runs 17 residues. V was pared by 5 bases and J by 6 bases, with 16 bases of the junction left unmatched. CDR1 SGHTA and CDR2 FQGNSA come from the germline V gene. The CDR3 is CASSPQVRAGGPSEQYF. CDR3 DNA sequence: TGTGCCAGCAGCCCGCAGGTTCGAGCGGGGGGGCCCAGCGAGCAGTACTTC.

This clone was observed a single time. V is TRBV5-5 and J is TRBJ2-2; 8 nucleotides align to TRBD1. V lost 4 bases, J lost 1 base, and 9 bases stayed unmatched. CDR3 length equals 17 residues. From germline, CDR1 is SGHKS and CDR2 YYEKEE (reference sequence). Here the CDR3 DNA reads TGTGCCAGCAGCCCCTACCCCGGGACAGGGAACACCGGGGAGCTGTTTTTT. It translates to CASSPYPGTGNTGELFF.

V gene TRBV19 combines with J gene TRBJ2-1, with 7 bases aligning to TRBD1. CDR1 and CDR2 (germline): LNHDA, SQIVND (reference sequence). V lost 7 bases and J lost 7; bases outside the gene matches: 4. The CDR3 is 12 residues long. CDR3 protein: CASTGGTNEQFF. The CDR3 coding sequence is TGTGCCAGTACAGGGGGAACGAATGAGCAGTTCTTC.

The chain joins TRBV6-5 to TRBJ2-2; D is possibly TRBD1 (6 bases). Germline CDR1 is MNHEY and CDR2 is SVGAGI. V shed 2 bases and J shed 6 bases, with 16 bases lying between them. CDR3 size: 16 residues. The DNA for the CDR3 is TGTGCCAGCAGTTACGCTGGGACAAGCCCGGCCGGGGAGCTGTTTTTT. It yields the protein CASSYAGTSPAGELFF.

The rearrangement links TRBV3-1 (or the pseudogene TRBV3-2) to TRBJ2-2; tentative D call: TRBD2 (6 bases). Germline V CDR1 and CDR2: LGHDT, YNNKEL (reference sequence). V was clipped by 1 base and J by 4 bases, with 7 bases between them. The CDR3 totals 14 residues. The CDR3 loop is CASSQGGGTGELFF. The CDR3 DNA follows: TGTGCCAGCAGCCAAGGGGGAGGCACCGGGGAGCTGTTTTTT.

The CDR3 reads CASSPQTGGWTEAFF. DNA of the CDR3: TGTGCCAGCAGCCCTCAGACAGGGGGCTGGACTGAAGCTTTCTTT. The rearrangement joins TRBV9 to TRBJ1-1; 10 nucleotides line up with TRBD1. Germline loops: CDR1 SGDLS, CDR2 YYNGEE. J was trimmed by 5 bases and V by 4 bases; bases with no gene match: 8. The CDR3 has 15 residues.

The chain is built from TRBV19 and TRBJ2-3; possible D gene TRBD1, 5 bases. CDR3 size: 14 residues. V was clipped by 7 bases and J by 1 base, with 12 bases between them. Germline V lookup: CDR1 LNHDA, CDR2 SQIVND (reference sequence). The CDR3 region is CASTDRSRTDTQYF. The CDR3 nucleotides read TGTGCCAGTACCGACAGATCGCGCACAGATACGCAGTATTTT.